The 27 T cell receptor beta chains presented below share a single source sample, sequenced in a study of T cell changes during pregnancy in multiple sclerosis. Method: immunoSEQ multiplex PCR; TCRdb's copy keeps in-frame clones and lacks some. The sample includes about 100,000 clones, roughly 90% seen only once; the top ten take around 1.8%. The material sequenced was peripheral blood, taken after pregnancy. These receptors all stem from a female donor with multiple sclerosis, enrolled in a pregnancy study.

The sample holds one count of this clone. The genes are TRBV28 and TRBJ2-7; 11 bases align to TRBD1. The CDR3 contains 16 residues. CDR1 is MDHEN and CDR2 is SYDVKM in the germline V gene. J was trimmed by 2 bases and V by 6 bases; bases with no gene match: 9. The CDR3 reads CASSSPGTGGAYEQYF. The CDR3 DNA sequence: TGTGCCAGCAGCAGCCCCGGGACAGGGGGGGCCTACGAGCAGTACTTC.

This clone was counted once. The V gene is TRBV23-1, the J gene TRBJ1-1; D might be TRBD1 (5 bases). TRBV23-1 is annotated as an ORF whose role is uncertain. V lost 0 bases, J lost 9 bases, and 20 bases lay in between. This CDR3 has 16 residues. CDR3 region: CASSQSGRQAVHQAFF. The CDR3, as DNA: TGCGCCAGCAGTCAATCGGGGCGGCAGGCTGTCCATCAAGCTTTCTTT.

The J gene is TRBJ1-4, the V gene TRBV7-8, with 7 bases identical to TRBD1. This CDR3 region has 16 residues. Germline CDR1 SGHVS, CDR2 FQNEAQ. Trimming took 3 bases from V and 5 from J; bases not matched to a gene: 9. The CDR3 nucleotides read TGTGCCAGCAGCTTGAGCCGGGACAGACCGAATGAAAAACTGTTTTTT. The encoded protein is CASSLSRDRPNEKLFF. The whole variable domain, remainder taken from reference TRBV7-8 and TRBJ1-4, is GAGVSQSPRYKVAKRGQDVALRCDPISGHVSLFWYQQALGQGPEFLTYFQNEAQLDKSGLPSDRFFAERPEGSVSTLKIQRTQQEDSAVYLCASSLSRDRPNEKLFFGSGTQLSVL.

The chain joins TRBV9 to TRBJ2-2, with 7 bases matching TRBD2. This CDR3 has 16 residues. Germline lookup yields CDR1 SGDLS and CDR2 YYNGEE. Trimming at V came to 4 bases and at J to 1 base, leaving 7 bases not matched to a gene. Here the CDR3 DNA reads TGTGCCAGCAGCCCCCGCGGGGGTTGGAACACCGGGGAGCTGTTTTTT. It is translated as CASSPRGGWNTGELFF.

The chain joins TRBV7-8 to TRBJ2-3, with 11 bases that match TRBD2. The CDR3 extends over 16 amino acids. The germline gives CDR1 SGHVS, CDR2 FQNEAQ. The V and J ends lost 5 bases and 3 bases, in that order; junction bases with no gene match: 7. The CDR3 sequence is CASSPRLAGMTDTQYF. Written as DNA, the CDR3 is TGTGCCAGCAGCCCCCGACTAGCGGGAATGACAGATACGCAGTATTTT.

There are a few counts of this clone. The CDR3 DNA is TGTGCTAGTTACAGGGGGAACACTGAAGCTTTCTTT. This encodes CASYRGNTEAFF. This rearrangement joins TRBV30 to TRBJ1-1, with 7 positions matching TRBD1. The CDR3 has 12 amino acids. The germline V gene has CDR1 GTSNPN and CDR2 SVGIG (reference sequence).

This clone was recorded once. In the same sample, other DNA sequences code for this CDR3. The rearrangement joins TRBV6-5 to TRBJ1-2; 9 positions agree with TRBD1. The V gene end was trimmed by 6 bases and the J gene end by 6 bases; junction bases not matched to a gene: 2. Germline CDR1 MNHEY, CDR2 SVGAGI. CDR3 length: 12 residues. CDR3 sequence: CASRGTGHGYTF. In DNA form, the CDR3 reads TGTGCCAGCAGGGGGACAGGGCATGGCTACACCTTC.

The V call is TRBV18, the J call TRBJ2-7, with 8 bases lining up with TRBD2. Germline CDR1 KGHSH, CDR2 LQKENI. The V gene end was trimmed by 4 bases and the J gene end by 2 bases; junction bases not matched to a gene: 7. CDR3 size: 15 residues. CDR3 region: CASSLGGDPTYEQYF. DNA for the CDR3: TGTGCCAGCTCACTCGGGGGGGACCCAACCTACGAGCAGTACTTC. The full variable domain, its missing parts supplied by reference TRBV18 and TRBJ2-7, is NAGVMQNPRHLVRRRGQEARLRCSPMKGHSHVYWYRQLPEEGLKFMVYLQKENIIDESGMPKERFSAEFPKEGPSILRIQQVVRGDSAAYFCASSLGGDPTYEQYFGPGTRLTVT.

The rearrangement links TRBV9 to TRBJ2-3; no reliable D call. The CDR3 spans 14 residues. Germline CDR1 SGDLS, CDR2 YYNGEE. Trimming shortened V by 4 bases and J by 3 bases, and 12 bases separated the two germline ends. The chain's CDR3 is CASSFMIGTDTQYF. CDR3 sequence (DNA): TGTGCCAGCAGCTTCATGATCGGGACAGATACGCAGTATTTT. Full variable domain (missing parts from reference TRBV9 and TRBJ2-3): DSGVTQTPKHLITATGQRVTLRCSPRSGDLSVYWYQQSLDQGLQFLIQYYNGEERAKGNILERFSAQQFPDLHSELNLSSLELGDSALYFCASSFMIGTDTQYFGPGTRLTVL.

This rearrangement joins TRBV13 to TRBJ2-7, with a possible D match to TRBD2 (6 bases). The CDR3 consists of 14 residues. Looked up from germline, CDR1 is PRHDT and CDR2 is FYEKMQ (reference sequence). V dropped 5 bases and J dropped 6 bases, with 17 bases sitting between them. CDR3 in DNA: TGTGCCAGCAGCCCCGCAGGGAGGATGAGCGAGCAGTACTTC. Translation gives CASSPAGRMSEQYF. Full variable domain (remainder filled in from reference TRBV13 and TRBJ2-7): AAGVIQSPRHLIKEKRETATLKCYPIPRHDTVYWYQQGPGQDPQFLISFYEKMQSDKGSIPDRFSAQQFSDYHSELNMSSLELGDSALYFCASSPAGRMSEQYFGPGTRLTVT.

Details on this clone: Other DNA sequences in the same sample also yield this CDR3. This chain links TRBV6-5 with TRBJ1-2, with D tentatively TRBD1 (5 bases). Per germline, CDR1 MNHEY and CDR2 SVGAGI. This CDR3 spans 13 amino acids. Trimming removed 5 bases from V and 2 bases from J, with 9 bases in between. The CDR3 DNA follows: TGTGCCAGCAGTCTAGACAGCAACTATGGCTACACCTTC. Protein: CASSLDSNYGYTF.

This rearrangement joins TRBV18 to TRBJ1-5, with D possibly matching TRBD1 (6 bases). The germline CDR1 and CDR2 sequences are KGHSH and LQKENI. Trimming removed 2 bases from V and 2 bases from J, with 10 bases in between. This CDR3 region has 15 residues. The CDR3 nucleotides read TGTGCCAGCTCACCAGGATGGACAGGCAATCAGCCCCAGCATTTT. Translated: CASSPGWTGNQPQHF.

V usage is TRBV9 and J usage is TRBJ2-7; 11 nucleotides agree with TRBD1. After removal of 0 bases from V and 6 bases from J, the junction contained 5 bases not matched to a gene. The CDR3 runs to 15 residues. Germline assignment: CDR1 SGDLS and CDR2 YYNGEE. The chain's CDR3 is CASSVDGTGGREQYF. The CDR3 DNA follows: TGTGCCAGCAGCGTAGACGGGACAGGGGGGCGCGAGCAGTACTTC.

The J gene is TRBJ1-4, the V gene TRBV5-1; a weak D match, TRBD1 (6 bases). This CDR3 is 13 amino acids long. Looked up from germline, CDR1 is SGHRS and CDR2 is YFSETQ. Trimming cost V 5 bases and J 7 bases, with 12 bases left between them. In DNA, the CDR3 is TGCGCCAGCAGGGGGGGGGCCGGTGAAAAACTGTTTTTT. Its translation: CASRGGAGEKLFF.

This chain uses TRBV7-8 with TRBJ2-1, with 10 bases that match TRBD2. This CDR3 region has 16 residues. The junction had 9 bases not matched to a gene; V was cut back by 5 bases and J by 5 bases. Germline assignment: CDR1 SGHVS and CDR2 FQNEAQ. Here the CDR3 DNA reads TGTGCCAGCAGCGGAACCGGGACTAGCGTGGACAATGAGCAGTTCTTC. It yields the protein CASSGTGTSVDNEQFF.

The chain carries TRBV4-3 and TRBJ2-1; a weak D match, TRBD1 (7 bases). V was cut by 4 bases and J by 6 bases, with 16 bases left in between. This CDR3 contains 15 residues. The V gene's germline CDR1 is LGHNA and CDR2 YSLEER. This CDR3 reads CASSPWQGGGNEQFF. CDR3 coding DNA: TGCGCCAGCAGCCCCTGGCAGGGGGGCGGCAATGAGCAGTTCTTC.

The chain recombines TRBV19 with TRBJ1-4; TRBD1 aligns across 9 bases. The CDR3 runs 15 residues. CDR1 is LNHDA, CDR2 SQIVND, per germline (reference sequence). The V gene end was trimmed by 5 bases and the J gene end by 5 bases; junction bases not matched to a gene: 6. The CDR3 DNA reads as TGTGCCAGTAGTCTCCAACAGGGGGCAAATGAAAAACTGTTTTTT. Amino acids: CASSLQQGANEKLFF.

This chain uses TRBV2 with TRBJ2-3; D unclear. The CDR3 extends over 14 amino acids. The V gene lost 7 bases and the J gene lost 4 bases, with 15 bases spanning the gap. Germline CDR1 and CDR2: SNHLY and FYNNEI. CDR3 sequence: CASMRVSAPDTQYF. Here the CDR3 DNA reads TGTGCCAGCATGAGAGTCTCCGCCCCAGATACGCAGTATTTT.

V usage is TRBV19 and J usage is TRBJ1-6, with D tentatively TRBD1 (6 bases). V was trimmed by 7 bases and J by 1 base, leaving 14 bases between them. Germline lookup yields CDR1 LNHDA and CDR2 SQIVND (reference sequence). This CDR3 region has 16 residues. CDR3 amino acids: CASTGQQSSYNSPLHF. The DNA of the CDR3 is TGTGCCAGTACGGGACAACAGTCGTCCTATAATTCACCCCTCCACTTT.

The genes are TRBV30 and TRBJ2-1, with 13 bases that match TRBD2. The J segment lost 4 bases and the V segment lost 5 bases, leaving 5 bases of the junction unmatched. This CDR3 has 15 amino acids. CDR1 and CDR2 from the germline V gene are GTSNPN and SVGIG (reference sequence). CDR3 coding DNA: TGTGCCTGGGGACTAGCGGGGGAGTTATACAATGAGCAGTTCTTC. This encodes CAWGLAGELYNEQFF.

V gene TRBV29-1 combines with J gene TRBJ2-1; 9 nucleotides line up with TRBD2. After removal of 4 bases from V and 6 bases from J, the junction contained 10 bases not matched to a gene. Germline assignment: CDR1 SQVTM and CDR2 ANQGSEA. The CDR3 runs to 15 residues. The CDR3 nucleotides are TGCAGCGTTGTGCTTCTAGCGGGGTTAGGCAATGAGCAGTTCTTC. Translating it yields CSVVLLAGLGNEQFF.

The chain combines TRBV10-3 with TRBJ2-5, with 9 bases lining up with TRBD1. This CDR3 spans 15 amino acids. V dropped 5 bases and J dropped 2; count of bases not matched to a gene: 6. Germline assignment: CDR1 ENHRY and CDR2 SYGVKD. The CDR3 loop reads CAISLHGTGQETQYF. CDR3 nucleotides: TGTGCCATCAGTCTTCACGGGACAGGGCAAGAGACCCAGTACTTC.

The chain carries TRBV10-1 and TRBJ1-1; TRBD1 agrees at 12 bases. The CDR3 loop spans 19 amino acids. Germline CDR1 and CDR2: WNHNN and SYGVQD (reference sequence). The trim removed 4 bases at V and 6 bases at J, leaving 18 bases unmatched. The CDR3 spells CASSGDRTGTGGIDAEAFF. For the CDR3, the DNA is TGCGCCAGCAGTGGCGACAGGACCGGGACAGGGGGCATAGACGCTGAAGCTTTCTTT.

This clone was counted once. The genes are TRBV19 and TRBJ1-6; D unresolved. Germline values: CDR1 LNHDA, CDR2 SQIVND (reference sequence). The CDR3 is made up of 19 amino acids. The V end lost 5 bases, the J end lost 2 bases, and 22 bases lay between the germline ends. The CDR3 DNA sequence: TGTGCCAGTAGTTCTATTGGATCCCCACTAACGGCCTATAATTCACCCCTCCACTTT. It codes for CASSSIGSPLTAYNSPLHF.

This chain links TRBV18 with TRBJ1-1, with TRBD1 as a possible D gene (5 bases). In germline, CDR1 is KGHSH, CDR2 LQKENI. V was clipped by 6 bases and J by 0 bases, with 11 bases between them. The CDR3 has 14 residues. The CDR3 region is CASSPTELNTEAFF. CDR3 nucleotides: TGTGCCAGCTCGCCGACAGAATTGAACACTGAAGCTTTCTTT.

The CDR3 sequence: CAWSLGQGANYEQYF. CDR3 DNA sequence: TGTGCCTGGAGCTTGGGACAGGGGGCTAACTACGAGCAGTACTTC. This chain uses TRBV30 with TRBJ2-7, with 12 bases aligning to TRBD1. Germline lookup yields CDR1 GTSNPN and CDR2 SVGIG (reference sequence). This CDR3 has 15 amino acids. V was pared by 3 bases and J by 3 bases, with 6 bases of the junction left unmatched. Full variable domain (outside the CDR3, taken from reference TRBV30 and TRBJ2-7): SQTIHQWPATLVQPVGSPLSLECTVEGTSNPNLYWYRQAAGRGLQLLFYSVGIGQISSEVPQNLSASRPQDRQFILSSKKLLLSDSGFYLCAWSLGQGANYEQYFGPGTRLTVT.

The chain links TRBV23-1 to TRBJ2-1; D might be TRBD1 (6 bases). TRBV23-1 is filed as an ORF, its function uncertain. The V end lost 3 bases, the J end lost 0 bases, and 12 bases lay between the germline ends. The CDR3 spans 16 residues. This CDR3 is CASSHPQGSSYNEQFF. CDR3 sequence (DNA): TGCGCCAGCAGTCACCCACAGGGTAGCTCCTACAATGAGCAGTTCTTC.